This entry lists 31 T cell receptor beta chains sequenced from one sample in a study of resident and recirculating memory T cells in vitiligo. Here immunoSEQ multiplex PCR was the method, and the copy in TCRdb shows in-frame clones only, minus some. This table has 70,000 or so clones, 91% appearing once. Material: blood. These receptors originate from a male donor with vitiligo.

The rearrangement uses TRBV7-9 and TRBJ2-1, with 11 bases fitting TRBD2. Germline V CDR1 and CDR2: SEHNR, FQNEAQ (reference sequence). The CDR3 contains 19 residues. Unmatched junction bases numbered 14, after V lost 0 bases and J lost 7 bases. In nucleotides, the CDR3 is TGTGCCAGCAGCTTAGCGTTGGATAGCGGGGGGGCCTGGGGGAATGAGCAGTTCTTC. It yields the protein CASSLALDSGGAWGNEQFF.

V usage is TRBV6-5 and J usage is TRBJ1-2; tentative D call: TRBD1 (6 bases). V lost 8 bases to trimming and J lost 3 bases, with 16 bases between them. Germline assignment: CDR1 MNHEY and CDR2 SVGAGI. The CDR3 loop spans 14 amino acids. The CDR3 is CASGRTAFDYGYTF. The DNA of the CDR3 is TGTGCCAGCGGGCGGACAGCGTTCGACTATGGCTACACCTTC.

V is TRBV28 and J is TRBJ2-2, with TRBD1 matching 7 bases. V was clipped by 4 bases and J by 6 bases; unmatched bases: 8. This CDR3 contains 15 residues. CDR1 is MDHEN and CDR2 is SYDVKM in the germline V gene. DNA of the CDR3: TGTGCCAGCAGTTCACCGACAGGGTGGGCCGGGGAGCTGTTTTTT. Protein sequence: CASSSPTGWAGELFF.

This sequence joins TRBV10-3 and TRBJ2-5; TRBD1 agrees at 9 bases. The CDR3 sequence is 14 residues long. Germline values: CDR1 ENHRY, CDR2 SYGVKD. After removal of 5 bases from V and 4 bases from J, the junction contained 5 bases not matched to a gene. The chain's CDR3 is CAISRTGEGETQYF. DNA for the CDR3: TGTGCCATCAGTAGGACAGGGGAAGGAGAGACCCAGTACTTC.

This chain links TRBV28 with TRBJ2-7; 9 bases are shared with TRBD1. The junction had 10 bases not matched to a gene; V was cut back by 7 bases and J by 3 bases. The CDR3 loop spans 15 amino acids. Germline-derived CDR1 and CDR2 are MDHEN and SYDVKM. The CDR3 loop is CASTPEGTGIYEQYF. The CDR3 DNA sequence: TGTGCCAGCACCCCCGAGGGGACAGGGATCTACGAGCAGTACTTC.

The J gene is TRBJ2-7, the V gene TRBV7-9; the match to TRBD1 covers 7 bases. This CDR3 comprises 12 residues. The V segment lost 5 bases and the J segment 9 bases; nucleotides outside the gene matches: 7. Germline V gene data show CDR1 as SEHNR and CDR2 as FQNEAQ (reference sequence). CDR3 sequence: CASSPGRQGQYF. CDR3 nucleotide sequence: TGTGCCAGCAGCCCAGGGAGACAGGGGCAGTACTTC.

The J gene is TRBJ2-2, the V gene TRBV7-3; 7 bases fit TRBD2. The ends lost 2 bases at V and 11 bases at J; junction bases unmatched: 2. The CDR3 extends over 12 amino acids. Germline CDR1 is SGHTA and CDR2 is FQGTGA. CDR3 sequence (DNA): TGTGCCAGCAGCTTATCGGGGGGTGAGCTGTTTTTT. Translating it yields CASSLSGGELFF. The whole variable domain, filled in from reference TRBV7-3 and TRBJ2-2, reads GAGVSQTPSNKVTEKGKYVELRCDPISGHTALYWYRQSLGQGPEFLIYFQGTGAADDSGLPNDRFFAVRPEGSVSTLKIQRTERGDSAVYLCASSLSGGELFFGEGSRLTVL.

The chain uses TRBV7-9 and TRBJ2-3; no firm D call. This CDR3 has 11 amino acids. Trimming removed 3 bases from V and 6 bases from J, with 4 bases in between. Germline CDR1 reads SEHNR; CDR2 reads FQNEAQ (reference sequence). CDR3 region: CASSFLDTQYF. DNA of the CDR3: TGTGCCAGCAGCTTCCTGGATACGCAGTATTTT. Together with reference TRBV7-9 and TRBJ2-3, the CDR3 gives the full variable domain: DTGVSQNPRHKITKRGQNVTFRCDPISEHNRLYWYRQTLGQGPEFLTYFQNEAQLEKSRLLSDRFSAERPKGSFSTLEIQRTEQGDSAMYLCASSFLDTQYFGPGTRLTVL.

The V and J genes are TRBV4-2 and TRBJ1-2; tentative D call: TRBD1 (5 bases). In germline, CDR1 is LGHNA, CDR2 YNFKEQ. The germline V and J ends were trimmed by 0 bases and 7 bases, with 18 bases remaining between them. This CDR3 is 16 amino acids long. The CDR3 DNA reads as TGTGCCAGCAGCCAAGATCTCTCCTCAGGGATAGGTGGCTACACCTTC. It encodes CASSQDLSSGIGGYTF.

V gene TRBV6-6 combines with J gene TRBJ1-2, with 9 bases identical to TRBD1. The CDR3 sequence is 14 residues long. Germline V gene sequence: CDR1 MNHNY, CDR2 SVGAGI (reference sequence). V shed 5 bases, J shed 0 bases, and the junction held 1 base outside the gene matches. CDR3 loop: CASSGQGSNYGYTF. CDR3 coding DNA: TGTGCCAGCAGTGGACAGGGGTCTAACTATGGCTACACCTTC.

The chain recombines TRBV6-1 with TRBJ2-7; D may be TRBD1 (5 bases). Trimming stripped 2 bases from V and 4 bases from J, with 9 bases between. Germline V gene lookup returns CDR1 MNHNS and CDR2 SASEGT. This CDR3 contains 13 residues. The CDR3 protein is CASSEQGEYEQYF. CDR3 DNA sequence: TGTGCCAGCAGTGAACAGGGCGAGTACGAGCAGTACTTC.

This chain uses TRBV5-1 with TRBJ1-2; 8 positions agree with TRBD1. The ends lost 4 bases at V and 4 bases at J; junction bases unmatched: 3. The germline gives CDR1 SGHRS, CDR2 YFSETQ. This CDR3 spans 13 amino acids. The CDR3 nucleotides are TGCGCCAGCAGCGGACAGGGCAGCTATGGCTACACCTTC. Translation: CASSGQGSYGYTF.

The V and J genes are TRBV4-3 and TRBJ2-6; D is unclear. The V gene lost 1 base and the J gene lost 0 bases, with 13 bases spanning the gap. The CDR3 runs 18 residues. CDR1 and CDR2 (germline): LGHNA, YSLEER. The chain's CDR3 is CASSQVPGAASGANVLTF. The DNA for the CDR3 is TGCGCCAGCAGCCAAGTTCCAGGCGCAGCCTCTGGGGCCAACGTCCTGACTTTC.

The gene calls are TRBV5-1 and TRBJ2-2, with 11 nucleotides matching TRBD2. Germline V lookup: CDR1 SGHRS, CDR2 YFSETQ. The CDR3 loop spans 16 amino acids. The V segment lost 4 bases and the J segment 3 bases; nucleotides outside the gene matches: 5. CDR3 sequence reads: CASSVLLAGDTGELFF. As DNA, the CDR3 is TGCGCCAGCAGCGTGCTACTAGCGGGGGACACCGGGGAGCTGTTTTTT.

This chain joins TRBV7-9 and TRBJ2-3; the match to TRBD1 covers 7 bases. J lost 2 bases, V lost 3 bases, and 8 bases had no gene match. Germline assignment: CDR1 SEHNR and CDR2 FQNEAQ (reference sequence). This CDR3 region has 16 residues. The CDR3 is CASSFATGSSTDTQYF. The CDR3 bases are TGTGCCAGCAGCTTTGCGACAGGGAGTTCCACAGATACGCAGTATTTT.

The chain combines TRBV6-6 with TRBJ1-1, with TRBD1 matching over 9 bases. The CDR3 runs to 15 residues. In germline, CDR1 is MNHNY, CDR2 SVGAGI (reference sequence). V shed 2 bases and J 4 bases; nucleotides not matched to a gene: 5. CDR3 in DNA: TGTGCCAGCAGTTACGAAGGGACAGGGATCACTGAAGCTTTCTTT. Encoded protein: CASSYEGTGITEAFF.

The rearrangement uses TRBV7-3 and TRBJ2-3; D may be TRBD2 (6 bases). The germline gives CDR1 SGHTA, CDR2 FQGTGA. The germline V and J ends were trimmed by 3 bases and 5 bases, with 15 bases remaining between them. The CDR3 covers 15 residues. CDR3: CASSFSGTWGDTQYF. Written as DNA, the CDR3 is TGTGCCAGCAGCTTCTCCGGGACTTGGGGAGATACGCAGTATTTT.

The chain employs TRBV10-3 and TRBJ2-5; no reliable D call. The CDR3 sequence is 13 residues long. In germline, CDR1 is ENHRY, CDR2 SYGVKD. V was clipped by 3 bases and J by 4 bases, with 9 bases between them. The DNA of the CDR3 is TGTGCCATCAGTGACCCCCGTTTAGAGACCCAGTACTTC. Translated, it gives CAISDPRLETQYF.

The J gene is TRBJ2-3, the V gene TRBV9, with 7 bases identical to TRBD1. V dropped 1 base and J dropped 5; count of bases not matched to a gene: 4. There are 14 residues in the CDR3. The germline CDR1 and CDR2 sequences are SGDLS and YYNGEE. The CDR3 spells CASSVRQGQDTQYF. The CDR3 nucleotides read TGTGCCAGCAGCGTAAGACAGGGTCAAGATACGCAGTATTTT.

This clone was seen just once. The chain joins TRBV5-1 to TRBJ1-4; 9 bases are shared with TRBD1. CDR3 length equals 14 residues. Germline V gives CDR1 SGHRS, CDR2 YFSETQ. J was trimmed by 8 bases and V by 4 bases; bases with no gene match: 6. CDR3 coding DNA: TGCGCCAGCAGCCAGACAGGGGGGCACGAAAAACTGTTTTTT. It yields the protein CASSQTGGHEKLFF. The full variable domain, in which reference TRBV5-1 and TRBJ1-4 provide the parts outside the CDR3, is KAGVTQTPRYLIKTRGQQVTLSCSPISGHRSVSWYQQTPGQGLQFLFEYFSETQRNKGNFPGRFSGRQFSNSRSEMNVSTLELGDSALYLCASSQTGGHEKLFFGSGTQLSVL.

The chain joins TRBV7-2 to TRBJ1-2; D uncertain. V was shortened by 5 bases and J by 3 bases, with 19 bases between the two germline ends. The CDR3 runs 16 residues. The germline gives CDR1 SGHTA, CDR2 FQGNSA. In DNA form, the CDR3 reads TGTGCCAGCAGCGCAGCCCCTCTGGGAGGGTACTATGGCTACACCTTC. Translation: CASSAAPLGGYYGYTF. Full variable domain (remainder filled in from reference TRBV7-2 and TRBJ1-2): GAGVSQSPSNKVTEKGKDVELRCDPISGHTALYWYRQSLGQGLEFLIYFQGNSAPDKSGLPSDRFSAERTGGSVSTLTIQRTQQEDSAVYLCASSAAPLGGYYGYTFGSGTRLTVV.

In nucleotides, the CDR3 is TGTGCCAGCAGTTTTCGGGTAGCGCCCCGCCCCGAGACCCAGTACTTC. This encodes CASSFRVAPRPETQYF. This chain joins TRBV28 and TRBJ2-5, with D maybe TRBD2 (5 bases). CDR1 MDHEN and CDR2 SYDVKM come from the germline V gene. The CDR3 is 16 residues long. V gave up 3 bases and J gave up 5 bases, with 19 bases separating them.

The V gene is TRBV5-1, the J gene TRBJ1-3, with 8 bases that match TRBD1. The length of the CDR3 is 15 residues. Germline V gene lookup returns CDR1 SGHRS and CDR2 YFSETQ. Unmatched junction bases numbered 6, after V lost 3 bases and J lost 4 bases. CDR3 residues: CASSSTGASGNTIYF. The CDR3 nucleotides read TGCGCCAGCAGCTCGACAGGGGCATCAGGAAACACCATATATTTT.

This clone appeared a few times. The chain joins TRBV28 to TRBJ1-2; 11 bases line up with TRBD1. V lost 6 bases to trimming and J lost 4 bases; unmatched junction nucleotides: 7. Germline CDR1 MDHEN, CDR2 SYDVKM. The length of the CDR3 is 15 residues. CDR3 loop: CASSSTDRGLYGYTF. CDR3 bases: TGTGCCAGCAGCTCCACGGACAGGGGGCTCTATGGCTACACCTTC.

This rearrangement joins TRBV9 to TRBJ2-1; D might be TRBD2 (6 bases). The germline gives CDR1 SGDLS, CDR2 YYNGEE. This CDR3 has 15 amino acids. Trimming took 0 bases from V and 6 from J, leaving 13 bases between them. CDR3 sequence reads: CASSVAAPGLNEQFF. As DNA, the CDR3 is TGTGCCAGCAGCGTAGCAGCCCCGGGACTCAATGAGCAGTTCTTC.

This sequence joins TRBV27 and TRBJ2-7; 8 nucleotides line up with TRBD1. Germline CDR1 reads MNHEY; CDR2 reads SMNVEV (reference sequence). The junction had 6 bases not matched to a gene; V was cut back by 7 bases and J by 4 bases. CDR3 length: 13 residues. This CDR3 is CASMWTGLYEQYF. The CDR3 coding sequence is TGTGCCAGCATGTGGACAGGGCTTTACGAGCAGTACTTC.

The chain couples TRBV6-5 to TRBJ2-7; the D gene is possibly TRBD1 (6 bases). Trimming took off 6 bases at V and 4 bases at J, with 19 bases between the two ends. CDR1 MNHEY and CDR2 SVGAGI come from the germline V gene. The CDR3 covers 15 residues. The CDR3 spells CASSNDPDQGYEQYF. CDR3 DNA sequence: TGTGCCAGCAGCAACGACCCAGACCAGGGGTACGAGCAGTACTTC.

The chain uses TRBV27 and TRBJ1-5; D possibly corresponds to TRBD1 (6 bases). V shed 3 bases and J shed 7 bases, with 13 bases lying between them. CDR3 size: 14 residues. Per germline, CDR1 MNHEY and CDR2 SMNVEV (reference sequence). The CDR3 protein is CASSFAGAHQPQHF. DNA of the CDR3: TGTGCCAGCAGTTTCGCGGGGGCGCACCAGCCCCAGCATTTT.

This clone came up once. The CDR3 DNA reads as TGTGCCAGCAGCCGGAGCCGGGGTCCCTATGGCTACACCTTC. Protein sequence: CASSRSRGPYGYTF. The chain carries TRBV6-5 and TRBJ1-2; D unresolved. This CDR3 spans 14 amino acids. CDR1 and CDR2 from the germline V gene are MNHEY and SVGAGI. Trimming took 6 bases from V and 4 from J, leaving 15 bases between them.

This clone showed up just once. The chain employs TRBV6-5 and TRBJ1-1; D remains unclear. This CDR3 is 13 amino acids long. From germline, CDR1 is MNHEY and CDR2 SVGAGI. Trimming removed 7 bases from V and 1 base from J, with 10 bases in between. The CDR3 DNA sequence: TGTGCCAGCAATCTCGGTGAGAACACTGAAGCTTTCTTT. It encodes CASNLGENTEAFF.

J is TRBJ1-2 and V is TRBV29-1; 7 bases are shared with TRBD1. The CDR3 runs to 15 residues. After removal of 3 bases from V and 4 bases from J, the junction contained 11 bases not matched to a gene. Germline V gene lookup returns CDR1 SQVTM and CDR2 ANQGSEA. The CDR3 nucleotides are TGCAGCGTTGAGGCCACAGACAACAGGGGCTATGGCTACACCTTC. Amino acid sequence: CSVEATDNRGYGYTF.